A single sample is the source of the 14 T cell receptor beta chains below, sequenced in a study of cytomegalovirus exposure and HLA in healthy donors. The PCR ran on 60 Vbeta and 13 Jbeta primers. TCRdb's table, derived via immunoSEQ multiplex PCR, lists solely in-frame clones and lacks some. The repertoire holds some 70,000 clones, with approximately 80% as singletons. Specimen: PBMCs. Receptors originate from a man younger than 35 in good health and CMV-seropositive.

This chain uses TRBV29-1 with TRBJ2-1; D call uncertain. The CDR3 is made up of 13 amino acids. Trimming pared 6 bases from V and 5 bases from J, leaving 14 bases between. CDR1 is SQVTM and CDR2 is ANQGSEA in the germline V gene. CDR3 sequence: CSVVWRTHNEQFF. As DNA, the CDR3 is TGCAGCGTGGTCTGGAGAACCCACAATGAGCAGTTCTTC.

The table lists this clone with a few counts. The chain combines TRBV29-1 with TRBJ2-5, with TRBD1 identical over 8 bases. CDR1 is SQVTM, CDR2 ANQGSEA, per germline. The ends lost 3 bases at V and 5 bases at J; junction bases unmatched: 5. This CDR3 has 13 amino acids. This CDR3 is CSVDGTGLETQYF. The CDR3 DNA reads TGCAGCGTTGACGGGACAGGACTTGAGACCCAGTACTTC. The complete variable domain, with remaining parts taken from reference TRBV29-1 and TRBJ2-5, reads SAVISQKPSRDICQRGTSLTIQCQVDSQVTMMFWYRQQPGQSLTLIATANQGSEATYESGFVIDKFPISRPNLTFSTLTVSNMSPEDSSIYLCSVDGTGLETQYFGPGTRLLVL.

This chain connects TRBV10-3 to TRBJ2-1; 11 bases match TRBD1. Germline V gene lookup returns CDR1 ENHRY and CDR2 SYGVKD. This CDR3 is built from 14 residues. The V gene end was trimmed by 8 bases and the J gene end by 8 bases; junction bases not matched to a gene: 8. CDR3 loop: CAICPGQGVYEQFF. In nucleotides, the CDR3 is TGTGCCATCTGCCCGGGACAGGGGGTCTATGAGCAGTTCTTC.

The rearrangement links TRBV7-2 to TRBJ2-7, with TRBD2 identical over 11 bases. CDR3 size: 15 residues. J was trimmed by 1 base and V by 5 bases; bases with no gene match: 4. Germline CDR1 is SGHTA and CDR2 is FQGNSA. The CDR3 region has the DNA TGTGCCAGCAGCCATGGGACTAGCGGTTCCTACGAGCAGTACTTC. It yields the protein CASSHGTSGSYEQYF.

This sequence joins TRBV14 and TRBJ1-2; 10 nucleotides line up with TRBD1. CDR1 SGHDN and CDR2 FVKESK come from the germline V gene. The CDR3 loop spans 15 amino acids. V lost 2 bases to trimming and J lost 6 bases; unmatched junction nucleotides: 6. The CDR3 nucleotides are TGTGCCAGCAGCCAACTAAGGGGACAGGGGAATGGCTACACCTTC. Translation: CASSQLRGQGNGYTF.

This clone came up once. The CDR3 DNA reads TGTGCCAGCAGCCAGACGGGGGGCTCGGCGGACTATGGCTACACCTTC. This translates into CASSQTGGSADYGYTF. V is TRBV7-2 and J is TRBJ1-2, with a weak D call TRBD1 (6 bases). The germline V gene has CDR1 SGHTA and CDR2 FQGNSA. Trimming took 5 bases from V and 3 from J, leaving 19 bases between them. The CDR3 extends over 16 amino acids.

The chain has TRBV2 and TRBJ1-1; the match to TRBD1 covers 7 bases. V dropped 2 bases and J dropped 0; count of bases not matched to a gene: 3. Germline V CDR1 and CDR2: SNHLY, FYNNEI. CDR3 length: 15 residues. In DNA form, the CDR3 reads TGTGCCAGCAGTGAATCGACAGGGATGAACACTGAAGCTTTCTTT. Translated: CASSESTGMNTEAFF.

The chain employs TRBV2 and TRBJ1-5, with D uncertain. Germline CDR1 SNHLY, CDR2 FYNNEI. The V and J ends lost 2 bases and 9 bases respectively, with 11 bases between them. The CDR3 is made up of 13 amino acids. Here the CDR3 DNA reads TGTGCCAGCAGTGAACCTACCGTTGGGCCCCAGCATTTT. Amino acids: CASSEPTVGPQHF.

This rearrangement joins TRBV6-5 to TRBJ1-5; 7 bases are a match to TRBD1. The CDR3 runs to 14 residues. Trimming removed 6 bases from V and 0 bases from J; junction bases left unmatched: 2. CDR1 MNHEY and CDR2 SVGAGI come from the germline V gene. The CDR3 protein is CASRGQHSNQPQHF. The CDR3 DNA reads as TGTGCCAGCAGGGGACAGCATAGCAATCAGCCCCAGCATTTT.

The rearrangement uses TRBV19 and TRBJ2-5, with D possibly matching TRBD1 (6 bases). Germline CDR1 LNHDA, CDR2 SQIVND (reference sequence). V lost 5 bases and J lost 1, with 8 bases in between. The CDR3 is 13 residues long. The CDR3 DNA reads TGTGCCAGTAGTGGGGGCCGCCAAGAGACCCAGTACTTC. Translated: CASSGGRQETQYF.

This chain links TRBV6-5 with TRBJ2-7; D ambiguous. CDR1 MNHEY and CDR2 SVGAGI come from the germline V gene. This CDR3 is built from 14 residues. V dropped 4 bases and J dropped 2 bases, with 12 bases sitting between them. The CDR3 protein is CASSSYLGAYEQYF. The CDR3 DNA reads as TGTGCCAGCAGTTCATACCTCGGAGCCTACGAGCAGTACTTC.

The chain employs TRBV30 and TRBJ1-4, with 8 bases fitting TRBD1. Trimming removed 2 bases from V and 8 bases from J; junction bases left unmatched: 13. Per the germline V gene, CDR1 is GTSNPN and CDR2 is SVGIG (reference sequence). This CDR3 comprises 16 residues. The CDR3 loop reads CAWSPPGTGGGEKLFF. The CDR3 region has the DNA TGTGCCTGGAGTCCGCCCGGGACAGGTGGAGGGGAAAAACTGTTTTTT.

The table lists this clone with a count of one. The CDR3 spells CASCRDRGLEDEQFF. The CDR3 nucleotides are TGTGCCAGCTGCCGGGACAGGGGTTTAGAGGATGAGCAGTTCTTC. The chain couples TRBV6-1 to TRBJ2-1; 10 bases are a match to TRBD1. The CDR3 loop spans 15 amino acids. The germline V gene has CDR1 MNHNS and CDR2 SASEGT. The V gene end was trimmed by 8 bases and the J gene end by 8 bases; junction bases not matched to a gene: 12.

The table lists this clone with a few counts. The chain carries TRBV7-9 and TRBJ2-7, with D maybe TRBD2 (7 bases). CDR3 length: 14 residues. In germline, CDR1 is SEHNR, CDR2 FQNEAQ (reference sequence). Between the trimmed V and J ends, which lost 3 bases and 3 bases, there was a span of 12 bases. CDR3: CASSLNGGLYEQYF. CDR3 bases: TGTGCCAGCAGCTTGAACGGGGGGCTCTACGAGCAGTACTTC.